The count of the clone carrying this T cell receptor beta chain is one. Its antigen is still unknown. This entry is derived from a study of T cell responses to AZD1222 COVID-19 vaccine. Broader study findings: A rise in Spike-specific TCR breadth and depth followed two AZD1222 doses.

Produced via immunoSEQ multiplex PCR; TCRdb's table is partial and in-frame only. Here the sample spans some 22,000 clones, approximately 82% being singletons. Sequencing used peripheral blood, obtained on day 0 of AZD1222 vaccination. This TCR was sampled from an adult in good health.

CDR3 coding DNA: TGTGCCAGCAGTACAGGGGGTTTTAATGAAAAACTGTTTTTT. Protein sequence: CASSTGGFNEKLFF. The chain carries TRBV28 and TRBJ1-4, with 8 bases matching TRBD1. This CDR3 has 14 amino acids. Germline values: CDR1 MDHEN, CDR2 SYDVKM. The trim removed 5 bases at V and 4 bases at J, leaving 3 bases unmatched.